A single sample gave rise to the 30 T cell receptor beta chains below, sequenced in a study of brain T cells in children with intractable seizures. Time point here: blood from clinic visit 5 months post-surgery; TSC patient then seizure free. Profiled with immunoSEQ multiplex PCR; TCRdb holds only in-frame clones, not every one. The sample holds about 350,000 clones; 93% are singletons and the top ten take roughly 6%. Here the sequenced sample was peripheral blood, taken more than 4 months after surgery. These receptors came from a boy in the first two years of life with tuberous sclerosis and intractable seizures.

CDR3 coding DNA: TGTGCCAGCAGCGATGACAATTTGCGGACAGGGAACAATCAGCCCCAGCATTTT. Its translation: CASSDDNLRTGNNQPQHF. This chain uses TRBV7-2 with TRBJ1-5, with TRBD1 matching 8 bases. Germline V gene lookup returns CDR1 SGHTA and CDR2 FQGNSA. Losses at the gene ends were 5 bases for V and 3 bases for J; bases not matched to a gene: 15. This CDR3 is 18 amino acids long.

The chain carries TRBV14 and TRBJ2-3, with D possibly TRBD2 on 5 matching bases. Germline V gene sequence: CDR1 SGHDN, CDR2 FVKESK. This CDR3 region has 16 residues. Trimming pared 2 bases from V and 3 bases from J, leaving 15 bases between. CDR3 loop: CASSQRTLRGTDTQYF. The CDR3 DNA reads as TGTGCCAGCAGCCAAAGGACCCTTCGAGGGACAGATACGCAGTATTTT.

The chain carries TRBV20-1 and TRBJ2-7; 12 bases fit TRBD1. The CDR3 contains 16 residues. Germline assignment: CDR1 DFQATT and CDR2 SNEGSKA (reference sequence). Unmatched junction bases numbered 10, after V lost 3 bases and J lost 4 bases. The CDR3 DNA reads as TGCAGTGCTAGTGGGGGGACAGGGGGCACTGTGTACGAGCAGTACTTC. Translation gives CSASGGTGGTVYEQYF.

The gene calls are TRBV21-1 and TRBJ2-1. TRBV21-1 is classified as a pseudogene. This CDR3 is built from 16 residues. DNA for the CDR3: TGTGCCAGCAGCAAAGATTTTTGTGGGAAAAAGAATGAGCAGTTCTTC. This gives the protein CASSKDFCGKKNEQFF.

The CDR3 DNA reads TGTGCCAGCTCTCTGTTCGGCGGGGGGGGCCTAGATACGCAGTATTTT. It codes for CASSLFGGGGLDTQYF. The chain links TRBV27 to TRBJ2-3; 9 bases are shared with TRBD2. This CDR3 has 16 amino acids. V shed 8 bases, J shed 5 bases, and the junction held 14 bases outside the gene matches. The germline V gene encodes CDR1 MNHEY and CDR2 SMNVEV (reference sequence).

The chain employs TRBV6-5 and TRBJ2-3, with D unresolved. With 3 bases removed from V and 9 bases from J, the gap between germline ends came to 7 bases. This CDR3 comprises 11 residues. Germline V gene lookup returns CDR1 MNHEY and CDR2 SVGAGI. For the CDR3, the DNA is TGTGCCAGCAGTTATGGCAGAACGCAGTATTTT. Protein sequence: CASSYGRTQYF.

This chain links TRBV4-1 with TRBJ2-2; 8 nucleotides line up with TRBD1. Per the germline V gene, CDR1 is MGHRA and CDR2 is YSYEKL. This CDR3 has 17 residues. The trim removed 6 bases at V and 3 bases at J, leaving 12 bases unmatched. This CDR3 is CASRRIWDRYHTGELFF. Written as DNA, the CDR3 is TGCGCCAGCAGGCGCATCTGGGACAGGTATCACACCGGGGAGCTGTTTTTT.

The chain employs TRBV25-1 and TRBJ2-3, with 7 nucleotides matching TRBD1. Germline CDR1 is MGHDK and CDR2 is SYGVNS. V gave up 6 bases and J gave up 4 bases; unmatched junction bases: 10. The CDR3 is made up of 15 amino acids. Written as DNA, the CDR3 is TGTGCCAGCAGATCAGACAGGGCAGTTGCAGATACGCAGTATTTT. Amino acid sequence: CASRSDRAVADTQYF.

This clone has just one count. This rearrangement joins TRBV12-3 or TRBV12-4 to TRBJ1-5; possible D gene TRBD1, 5 bases. Trimming removed 7 bases from V and 5 bases from J, with 12 bases in between. CDR3 length: 13 residues. This CDR3 is CASTHNRHQPQHF. CDR3 in DNA: TGTGCCAGCACCCATAACAGGCATCAGCCCCAGCATTTT.

The chain links TRBV7-9 to TRBJ2-7; tentatively, D is TRBD1 (5 bases). Germline CDR1 reads SEHNR; CDR2 reads FQNEAQ (reference sequence). V lost 5 bases and J lost 5, with 13 bases in between. The CDR3 has 13 amino acids. As DNA, the CDR3 is TGTGCCAGCAGCAAGGACAAGGCCAACGAGCAGTACTTC. This encodes CASSKDKANEQYF.

The J gene is TRBJ1-2, the V gene TRBV28; TRBD1 aligns across 10 bases. Germline V gene sequence: CDR1 MDHEN, CDR2 SYDVKM. The CDR3 runs 14 residues. The V gene end was trimmed by 6 bases and the J gene end by 4 bases; junction bases not matched to a gene: 5. CDR3 bases: TGTGCCAGCAGGCGGGGACAGGGGATCTATGGCTACACCTTC. Encoded protein: CASRRGQGIYGYTF.

The V and J genes are TRBV19 and TRBJ1-2; 7 nucleotides line up with TRBD1. Germline trimming cut 9 bases from V and 5 bases from J; bases unmatched to any gene: 9. CDR1 and CDR2 from the germline V gene are LNHDA and SQIVND (reference sequence). The CDR3 spans 13 residues. The CDR3 reads CARMALQGYGYTF. CDR3 in DNA: TGTGCCAGGATGGCCCTACAGGGGTATGGCTACACCTTC.

In this sample, this clone turned up once. J is TRBJ1-1 and V is TRBV7-9; 7 positions agree with TRBD1. The CDR3 consists of 15 residues. Germline assignment: CDR1 SEHNR and CDR2 FQNEAQ (reference sequence). Losses at the gene ends were 4 bases for V and 1 base for J; bases not matched to a gene: 6. CDR3 nucleotides: TGTGCCAGCAGCTCGTCGACAGGGTCGAACACTGAAGCTTTCTTT. Its translation: CASSSSTGSNTEAFF.

This chain uses TRBV5-1 with TRBJ2-3; TRBD2 agrees at 12 bases. Trimming at V came to 0 bases and at J to 4 bases, leaving 6 bases not matched to a gene. The CDR3 is 17 amino acids. Germline V gene data show CDR1 as SGHRS and CDR2 as YFSETQ. This CDR3 is CASSLELAGGPADTQYF. DNA of the CDR3: TGCGCCAGCAGCTTGGAACTAGCGGGGGGACCGGCAGATACGCAGTATTTT.

A remark on this clone: The same CDR3 also results from other DNA sequences found in this sample. The rearrangement joins TRBV27 to TRBJ1-5, with D unresolved. Looked up from germline, CDR1 is MNHEY and CDR2 is SMNVEV (reference sequence). V was clipped by 0 bases and J by 3 bases, with 3 bases between them. The CDR3 is 13 residues long. CDR3 DNA: TGTGCCAGCAGTTTATCTTCCAATCAGCCCCAGCATTTT. Translated: CASSLSSNQPQHF.

The chain employs TRBV21-1 and TRBJ1-5. TRBV21-1 is an annotated pseudogene. The CDR3 is made up of 14 amino acids. The CDR3 nucleotides read TGTGCCAGCAGCAAAGAGAGAGGGTATCAGCCCCAGCATTTT. This codes for CASSKERGYQPQHF.

The chain employs TRBV5-1 and TRBJ2-5; D is uncertain. From germline, CDR1 is SGHRS and CDR2 YFSETQ. Trimming shortened V by 2 bases and J by 1 base, and 3 bases separated the two germline ends. The CDR3 length is 12 residues. The CDR3 loop is CASSLPQETQYF. CDR3 coding DNA: TGCGCCAGCAGCTTACCCCAAGAGACCCAGTACTTC.

The CDR3 loop is CASSPTGSYGYTF. CDR3 sequence (DNA): TGTGCCAGCAGCCCGACAGGGTCCTATGGCTACACCTTC. The gene calls are TRBV7-3 and TRBJ1-2; 7 nucleotides agree with TRBD1. V shed 5 bases and J 4 bases; nucleotides not matched to a gene: 4. Germline V gene data show CDR1 as SGHTA and CDR2 as FQGTGA. The CDR3 spans 13 residues.

Written as DNA, the CDR3 is TGTGCCATCAGTGAACTAGCGGGGGGGCGCACAGATACGCAGTATTTT. It is translated as CAISELAGGRTDTQYF. The V gene is TRBV10-3, the J gene TRBJ2-3, with 13 bases identical to TRBD2. Germline CDR1 reads ENHRY; CDR2 reads SYGVKD. V lost 3 bases and J lost 1; bases outside the gene matches: 1. This CDR3 is 16 amino acids long.

This chain connects TRBV6-5 to TRBJ2-3; no reliable D call. Deletions cut 0 bases from V and 4 bases from J, with 14 bases between. This CDR3 comprises 16 residues. Germline assignment: CDR1 MNHEY and CDR2 SVGAGI. The CDR3 sequence: CASSYSGSKVADTQYF. DNA for the CDR3: TGTGCCAGCAGTTACTCTGGATCTAAGGTAGCAGATACGCAGTATTTT.

The chain recombines TRBV24-1 with TRBJ2-5; no clear D gene. V was trimmed by 4 bases and J by 5 bases, leaving 7 bases between them. Germline values: CDR1 KGHDR, CDR2 SFDVKD. CDR3 length: 12 residues. This chain's CDR3 is CATSEKTETQYF. In DNA form, the CDR3 reads TGTGCCACCAGTGAGAAGACCGAGACCCAGTACTTC.

This chain uses TRBV19 with TRBJ1-1; D call uncertain. CDR3 length equals 12 residues. The germline V and J ends were trimmed by 3 bases and 5 bases, with 7 bases remaining between them. CDR1 and CDR2 (germline): LNHDA, SQIVND (reference sequence). In DNA form, the CDR3 reads TGTGCCAGTAGTATTGGTCAAACTGAAGCTTTCTTT. This sequence encodes CASSIGQTEAFF.

By share, this clone counts as medium-sized (0.01 to 0.1%). The chain combines TRBV25-1 with TRBJ2-1, with TRBD1 matching 7 bases. This CDR3 is built from 12 residues. J lost 10 bases, V lost 5 bases, and 5 bases had no gene match. Looked up from germline, CDR1 is MGHDK and CDR2 is SYGVNS. The CDR3 here is CASSRGPGEQFF. Written as DNA, the CDR3 is TGTGCCAGCAGTAGGGGGCCGGGAGAGCAGTTCTTC.

A note on this clone: Other DNA sequences in this sample translate to the same CDR3. The V gene is TRBV6-5, the J gene TRBJ2-3, with TRBD2 matching over 7 bases. The CDR3 runs to 14 residues. CDR1 is MNHEY, CDR2 SVGAGI, per germline. V shed 4 bases, J shed 0 bases, and the junction held 1 base outside the gene matches. CDR3 bases: TGTGCCAGCAGTTTGGGGGGGAGCACAGATACGCAGTATTTT. This sequence encodes CASSLGGSTDTQYF.

This chain uses TRBV7-2 with TRBJ2-5; no firm D call. The V gene lost 3 bases and the J gene lost 0 bases, with 8 bases spanning the gap. The CDR3 consists of 14 residues. From germline, CDR1 is SGHTA and CDR2 FQGNSA. CDR3 protein: CASSFRRDQETQYF. In DNA form, the CDR3 reads TGTGCCAGCAGCTTCCGTAGGGACCAAGAGACCCAGTACTTC.

The genes are TRBV4-1 and TRBJ2-3; TRBD2 aligns across 10 bases. Unmatched junction bases numbered 8, after V lost 0 bases and J lost 2 bases. This CDR3 contains 18 residues. Per germline, CDR1 MGHRA and CDR2 YSYEKL. The CDR3 here is CASSQDHSGLAVTDTQYF. The CDR3, as DNA: TGCGCCAGCAGCCAAGATCATAGCGGACTAGCGGTCACAGATACGCAGTATTTT.

The rearrangement links TRBV27 to TRBJ2-1; perhaps TRBD2 as D (6 bases). There are 16 residues in the CDR3. Germline V CDR1 and CDR2: MNHEY, SMNVEV (reference sequence). Trimming took off 0 bases at V and 6 bases at J, with 15 bases between the two ends. CDR3 in DNA: TGTGCCAGCAGTTTATCGGGCGGGAATCGGGGCAATGAGCAGTTCTTC. Translation gives CASSLSGGNRGNEQFF.

Worth noting for this clone: Other DNA sequences in this specimen translate into the identical CDR3. J is TRBJ2-2 and V is TRBV27; 7 positions agree with TRBD1. The CDR3 loop spans 17 amino acids. Germline CDR1 reads MNHEY; CDR2 reads SMNVEV (reference sequence). V gave up 4 bases and J gave up 8 bases; unmatched junction bases: 16. The CDR3 DNA sequence: TGTGCCAGCAGTTCCCAGACAGGGACCACTCCGTATGGGGAGCTGTTTTTT. This sequence encodes CASSSQTGTTPYGELFF.

V gene TRBV5-1 combines with J gene TRBJ2-1; 11 bases fit TRBD2. Germline loops: CDR1 SGHRS, CDR2 YFSETQ. There are 17 residues in the CDR3. The J segment lost 4 bases and the V segment lost 4 bases, leaving 10 bases of the junction unmatched. CDR3 protein: CASSTPVLAGVYNEQFF. The CDR3 DNA is TGCGCCAGCAGCACCCCAGTACTAGCGGGAGTTTACAATGAGCAGTTCTTC.

The V call is TRBV7-8, the J call TRBJ2-5; D is ambiguous. The germline V gene has CDR1 SGHVS and CDR2 FQNEAQ. This CDR3 region has 11 residues. Between the trimmed V and J ends, which lost 2 bases and 7 bases, there was a span of 5 bases. CDR3 bases: TGTGCCAGCAGCTTATTGGGGACCCAGTACTTC. Amino acids: CASSLLGTQYF.